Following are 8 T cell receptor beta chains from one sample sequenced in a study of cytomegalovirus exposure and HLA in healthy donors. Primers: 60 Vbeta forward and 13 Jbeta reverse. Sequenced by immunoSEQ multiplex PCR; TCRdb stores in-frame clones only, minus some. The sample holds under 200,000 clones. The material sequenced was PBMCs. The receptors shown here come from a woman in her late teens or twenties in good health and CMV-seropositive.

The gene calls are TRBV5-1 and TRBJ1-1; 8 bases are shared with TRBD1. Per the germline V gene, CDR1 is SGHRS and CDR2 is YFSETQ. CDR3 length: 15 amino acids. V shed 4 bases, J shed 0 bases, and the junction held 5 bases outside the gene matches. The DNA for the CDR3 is TGCGCCAGCAGCATGGACAGGGCGATGAACACTGAAGCTTTCTTT. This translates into CASSMDRAMNTEAFF.

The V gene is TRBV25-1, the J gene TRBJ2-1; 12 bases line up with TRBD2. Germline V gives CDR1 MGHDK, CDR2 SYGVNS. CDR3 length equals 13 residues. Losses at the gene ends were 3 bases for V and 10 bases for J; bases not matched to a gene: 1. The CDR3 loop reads CASSDLAGGEQFF. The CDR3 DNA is TGTGCCAGCAGTGATCTAGCGGGAGGGGAGCAGTTCTTC.

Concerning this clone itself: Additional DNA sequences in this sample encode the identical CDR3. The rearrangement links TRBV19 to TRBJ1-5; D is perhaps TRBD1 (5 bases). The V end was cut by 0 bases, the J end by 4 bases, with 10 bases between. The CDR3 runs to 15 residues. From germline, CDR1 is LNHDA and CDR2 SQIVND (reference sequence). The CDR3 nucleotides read TGTGCCAGTAGTATAGATCGGGGGGGAAATCAGCCCCAGCATTTT. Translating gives CASSIDRGGNQPQHF.

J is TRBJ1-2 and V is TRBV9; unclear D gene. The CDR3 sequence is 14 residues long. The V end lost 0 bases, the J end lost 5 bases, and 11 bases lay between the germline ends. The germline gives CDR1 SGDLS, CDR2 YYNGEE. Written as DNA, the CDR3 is TGTGCCAGCAGCGTAGACGGTACAGCTTATGGCTACACCTTC. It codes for CASSVDGTAYGYTF. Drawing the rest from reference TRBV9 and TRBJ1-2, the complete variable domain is DSGVTQTPKHLITATGQRVTLRCSPRSGDLSVYWYQQSLDQGLQFLIQYYNGEERAKGNILERFSAQQFPDLHSELNLSSLELGDSALYFCASSVDGTAYGYTFGSGTRLTVV.

The CDR3 sequence: CASSPDRGPGYTF. The DNA for the CDR3 is TGTGCCAGCAGCCCGGACAGGGGGCCTGGCTACACCTTC. The chain employs TRBV7-2 and TRBJ1-2; 11 bases are shared with TRBD1. The CDR3 runs to 13 residues. CDR1 and CDR2 (germline): SGHTA, FQGNSA. The trim removed 5 bases at V and 7 bases at J, leaving 3 bases unmatched.

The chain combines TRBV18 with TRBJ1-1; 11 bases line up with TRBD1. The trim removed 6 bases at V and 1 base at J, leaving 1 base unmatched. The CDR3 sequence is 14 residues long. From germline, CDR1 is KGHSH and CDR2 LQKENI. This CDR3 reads CASSDRGRNTEAFF. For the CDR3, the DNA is TGTGCCAGCTCGGACAGGGGGCGGAACACTGAAGCTTTCTTT. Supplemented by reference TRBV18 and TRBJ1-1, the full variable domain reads NAGVMQNPRHLVRRRGQEARLRCSPMKGHSHVYWYRQLPEEGLKFMVYLQKENIIDESGMPKERFSAEFPKEGPSILRIQQVVRGDSAAYFCASSDRGRNTEAFFGQGTRLTVV.

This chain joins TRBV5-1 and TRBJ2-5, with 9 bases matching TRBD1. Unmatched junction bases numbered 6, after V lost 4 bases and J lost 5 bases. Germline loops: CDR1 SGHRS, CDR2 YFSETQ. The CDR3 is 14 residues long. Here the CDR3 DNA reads TGCGCCAGCAGCCGGACAGGGGAGACGGAGACCCAGTACTTC. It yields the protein CASSRTGETETQYF.

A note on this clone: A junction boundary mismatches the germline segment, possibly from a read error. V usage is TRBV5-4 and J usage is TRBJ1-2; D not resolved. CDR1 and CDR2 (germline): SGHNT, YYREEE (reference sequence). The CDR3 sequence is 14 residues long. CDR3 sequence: CTSSLRTANYGYTF. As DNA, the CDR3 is TGTACCAGCAGCTTGAGAACAGCTAACTATGGCTACACCTTC.